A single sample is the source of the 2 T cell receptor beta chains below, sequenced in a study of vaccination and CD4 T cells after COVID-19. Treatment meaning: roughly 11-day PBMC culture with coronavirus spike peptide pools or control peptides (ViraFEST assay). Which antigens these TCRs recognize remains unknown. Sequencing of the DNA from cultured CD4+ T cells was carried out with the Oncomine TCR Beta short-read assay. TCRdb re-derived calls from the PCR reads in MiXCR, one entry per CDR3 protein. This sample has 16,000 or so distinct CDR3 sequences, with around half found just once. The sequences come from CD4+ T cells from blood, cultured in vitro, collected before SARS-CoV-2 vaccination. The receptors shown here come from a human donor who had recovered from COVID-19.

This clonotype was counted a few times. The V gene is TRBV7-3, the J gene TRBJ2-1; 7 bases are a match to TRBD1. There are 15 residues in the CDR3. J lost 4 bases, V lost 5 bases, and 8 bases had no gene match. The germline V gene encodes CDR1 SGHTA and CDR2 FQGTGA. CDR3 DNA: TGTGCCAGCAGCAAACGAGGGGACAGTTACAATGAGCAGTTCTTC. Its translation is CASSKRGDSYNEQFF. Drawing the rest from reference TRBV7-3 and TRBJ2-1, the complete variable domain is GAGVSQTPSNKVTEKGKYVELRCDPISGHTALYWYRQSLGQGPEFLIYFQGTGAADDSGLPNDRFFAVRPEGSVSTLKIQRTERGDSAVYLCASSKRGDSYNEQFFGPGTRLTVL.

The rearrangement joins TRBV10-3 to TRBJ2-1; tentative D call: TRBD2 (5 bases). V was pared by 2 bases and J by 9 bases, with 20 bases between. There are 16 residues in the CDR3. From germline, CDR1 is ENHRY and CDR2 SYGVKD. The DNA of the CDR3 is TGTGCCATCAGTGAGCTCCCTCCTCGGGAAGGGCTTGAGCAGTTCTTC. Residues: CAISELPPREGLEQFF.